The 27 T cell receptor beta chains listed next were all sequenced from one sample in a study of blood T cells in healthy people across ages. A second roughly 7 to 12 cycle PCR used barcoded and J-beta primers. TCRdb re-analysed the 5' RACE reads in MiXCR, keeping a single row per CDR3 protein. Here the sample spans approximately 1,000,000 distinct CDR3 sequences, 40% to 55% being singletons. Material: blood. The receptors derive from a woman aged 55-69 years in good health.

This chain joins TRBV7-2 and TRBJ2-7; weak D call: TRBD1 (6 bases). The CDR3 totals 14 residues. CDR1 and CDR2 (germline): SGHTA, FQGNSA. The V end lost 2 bases, the J end lost 5 bases, and 13 bases lay between the germline ends. CDR3 DNA sequence: TGTGCCAGCAGCTTACTGGTCAGGGGAAACGAGCAGTACTTC. Translated, it gives CASSLLVRGNEQYF.

This clonotype has a handful of counts. J is TRBJ2-5 and V is TRBV10-3, with TRBD1 matching 8 bases. The V gene end was trimmed by 4 bases and the J gene end by 3 bases; junction bases not matched to a gene: 7. Germline V gives CDR1 ENHRY, CDR2 SYGVKD. The CDR3 runs to 15 residues. CDR3 in DNA: TGTGCCATCAGTGGAGGCCCGGACAGGGAAGAGACCCAGTACTTC. Translation gives CAISGGPDREETQYF.

Concerning this clonotype: Possible read error: a much larger clone is one base away. J is TRBJ2-7 and V is TRBV27; unclear D gene. V was cut by 3 bases and J by 2 bases, with 8 bases left in between. The CDR3 covers 13 residues. From germline, CDR1 is MNHEY and CDR2 SMNVEV (reference sequence). The DNA of the CDR3 is TGTGCCAGCAGTTTCGACCCGCCCTACGAGCAGTACTTC. It yields the protein CASSFDPPYEQYF.

At least ten counts were recorded for this clonotype. V gene TRBV18 combines with J gene TRBJ2-7; TRBD2 matches 10 bases. Germline loops: CDR1 KGHSH, CDR2 LQKENI. The junction had 6 bases not matched to a gene; V was cut back by 8 bases and J by 5 bases. The CDR3 sequence is 13 residues long. The CDR3 DNA reads TGTGCCAGCAGCCCTGGACTAGCGGACGAGCAGTACTTC. Its protein is CASSPGLADEQYF.

A single count supports this clonotype. The chain combines TRBV12-3 or TRBV12-4 with TRBJ2-5; D perhaps matches TRBD2 (5 bases). This CDR3 has 14 residues. V was cut by 3 bases and J by 7 bases, with 15 bases left in between. In DNA form, the CDR3 reads TGTGCCAGCAGTTTCCTAGCAGGAGTCGGGACCCAGTACTTC. It translates to CASSFLAGVGTQYF.

This clonotype came up once. The genes are TRBV6-6 and TRBJ2-3; TRBD2 aligns across 9 bases. CDR1 MNHNY and CDR2 SVGAGI come from the germline V gene (reference sequence). CDR3 size: 14 residues. Germline trimming cut 8 bases from V and 4 bases from J; bases unmatched to any gene: 7. CDR3 in amino acids: CASSRERGADTQYF. For the CDR3, the DNA is TGTGCCAGCTCACGGGAGCGGGGGGCAGATACGCAGTATTTT.

The genes are TRBV24-1 and TRBJ2-3; D is unclear. This CDR3 region has 13 residues. V was cut by 5 bases and J by 0 bases, with 5 bases left in between. Germline CDR1 and CDR2: KGHDR and SFDVKD. The CDR3 sequence: CATSGDSTDTQYF. In nucleotides, the CDR3 is TGTGCCACCAGTGGAGACAGCACAGATACGCAGTATTTT.

This clonotype was recorded many times. The CDR3 sequence: CASSLEGKGSGYTF. The CDR3 DNA follows: TGTGCCAGCAGCTTAGAAGGAAAGGGGTCTGGCTACACCTTC. The J gene is TRBJ1-2, the V gene TRBV7-2, with D possibly TRBD1 on 5 matching bases. CDR3 size: 14 residues. Trimming pared 1 base from V and 7 bases from J, leaving 13 bases between. Looked up from germline, CDR1 is SGHTA and CDR2 is FQGNSA.

This chain uses TRBV6-5 with TRBJ1-1; D is undetermined. CDR1 is MNHEY and CDR2 is SVGAGI in the germline V gene. V shed 0 bases and J shed 0 bases, with 11 bases lying between them. The CDR3 length is 16 residues. CDR3 nucleotide sequence: TGTGCCAGCAGTTACTCGTTGGGCCTCATGAACACTGAAGCTTTCTTT. This codes for CASSYSLGLMNTEAFF.

This clonotype has more than one count but fewer than ten. The J gene is TRBJ2-7, the V gene TRBV15; 11 bases are a match to TRBD1. The CDR3 is made up of 14 amino acids. Germline CDR1 reads LNHNV; CDR2 reads YYDKDF (reference sequence). V was clipped by 5 bases and J by 6 bases; unmatched bases: 6. This CDR3 is CATSHQDRGPEQYF. In nucleotides, the CDR3 is TGTGCCACCAGCCACCAGGACAGGGGGCCCGAGCAGTACTTC.

This clonotype has a count of ten or more. The chain couples TRBV29-1 to TRBJ2-7; tentative D call: TRBD2 (5 bases). Germline assignment: CDR1 SQVTM and CDR2 ANQGSEA. V was shortened by 2 bases and J by 3 bases, with 5 bases between the two germline ends. The CDR3 consists of 11 residues. The CDR3 loop reads CSVERDYEQYF. The CDR3 bases are TGCAGCGTTGAACGGGACTACGAGCAGTACTTC.

This clonotype has a count of ten or more. The chain employs TRBV29-1 and TRBJ2-3; D gene ambiguous. CDR1 is SQVTM and CDR2 is ANQGSEA in the germline V gene. Trimming took off 5 bases at V and 0 bases at J, with 6 bases between the two ends. CDR3 length: 12 amino acids. The CDR3: CSVTPSTDTQYF. CDR3 sequence (DNA): TGCAGCGTTACGCCTAGCACAGATACGCAGTATTTT.

This clonotype was seen only a few times. The chain carries TRBV10-2 and TRBJ2-5, with 8 bases lining up with TRBD2. The V gene end was trimmed by 2 bases and the J gene end by 8 bases; junction bases not matched to a gene: 7. The CDR3 runs to 14 residues. Germline V gene data show CDR1 as WSHSY and CDR2 as SAAADI. The CDR3 sequence is CASSEPGLDLTQYF. In nucleotides, the CDR3 is TGCGCCAGCAGTGAGCCGGGACTAGATCTAACCCAGTACTTC.

J is TRBJ1-2 and V is TRBV7-9; 8 bases are shared with TRBD1. V was clipped by 5 bases and J by 2 bases; unmatched bases: 4. CDR3 size: 14 residues. The germline V gene has CDR1 SEHNR and CDR2 FQNEAQ (reference sequence). The CDR3 DNA sequence: TGTGCCAGCAGCAAGGGACAGGCCAACTATGGCTACACCTTC. It yields the protein CASSKGQANYGYTF.

This clonotype was picked up one time. The chain employs TRBV6-5 and TRBJ2-5; 7 nucleotides match TRBD1. CDR3 size: 17 residues. The J segment lost 5 bases and the V segment lost 1 base, leaving 13 bases of the junction unmatched. Germline CDR1 is MNHEY and CDR2 is SVGAGI. The DNA of the CDR3 is TGTGCCAGCAGTTACTTTGCGTTGGGGACAGTCGGGGAGACCCAGTACTTC. It translates to CASSYFALGTVGETQYF.

The sample holds many counts of this clonotype. V is TRBV6-5 and J is TRBJ2-7; no clear D. CDR1 MNHEY and CDR2 SVGAGI come from the germline V gene. Trimming left V 4 bases short and J 4 bases short, with 5 bases between. The CDR3 is 11 amino acids. CDR3 sequence reads: CASSFQYEQYF. Here the CDR3 DNA reads TGTGCCAGCAGTTTTCAATACGAGCAGTACTTC.

The V and J genes are TRBV4-1 and TRBJ2-4; no clear D. The end of the DNA is better explained by TRBJ2-7, so the J call may be wrong. The CDR3 totals 13 residues. Germline-derived CDR1 and CDR2 are MGHRA and YSYEKL. This CDR3 reads CASSQEGPYEQYF. For the CDR3, the DNA is TGCGCCAGCAGCCAAGAAGGGCCCTACGAGCAGTACTTC.

This clonotype showed up just a few times. The chain links TRBV20-1 to TRBJ2-3, with 10 bases identical to TRBD2. Germline V lookup: CDR1 DFQATT, CDR2 SNEGSKA (reference sequence). The CDR3 has 16 residues. V lost 5 bases and J lost 6; bases outside the gene matches: 14. CDR3 nucleotide sequence: TGCAGTGCTGAAGATCAGCTAGCGGGGGAGCTGGATACGCAGTATTTT. Protein sequence: CSAEDQLAGELDTQYF.

This clonotype was counted a few times. The chain uses TRBV5-6 and TRBJ1-2, with D hard to call. The length of the CDR3 is 16 residues. Germline V gene lookup returns CDR1 SGHDT and CDR2 YYEEEE. Trimming left V 2 bases short and J 8 bases short, with 22 bases between. CDR3: CASSFESASLQMGYTF. CDR3 sequence (DNA): TGTGCCAGCAGCTTCGAGAGCGCCTCTCTCCAGATGGGCTACACCTTC. Looking up the rest from reference TRBV5-6 and TRBJ1-2 gives the full variable domain: DAGVTQSPTHLIKTRGQQVTLRCSPKSGHDTVSWYQQALGQGPQFIFQYYEEEERQRGNFPDRFSGHQFPNYSSELNVNALLLGDSALYLCASSFESASLQMGYTFGSGTRLTVV.

The chain recombines TRBV4-2 with TRBJ2-7; 12 nucleotides agree with TRBD2. The J call is doubtful: the DNA matches TRBJ2-5 better. This CDR3 comprises 20 residues. Looked up from germline, CDR1 is LGHNA and CDR2 is YNFKEQ. The CDR3 DNA is TGTGCCAGCAGCCAAGAGTCGCATTCTTGGACTAGCGGGACTGAAGAGACCCAGTACTTC. Translation: CASSQESHSWTSGTEETQYF.

The chain joins TRBV10-1 to TRBJ2-3; no clear D. V lost 3 bases, J lost 7 bases, and 8 bases lay in between. CDR1 and CDR2 from the germline V gene are WNHNN and SYGVQD (reference sequence). This CDR3 contains 12 residues. The CDR3 loop reads CASSEGSHTQYF. The CDR3 region has the DNA TGCGCCAGCAGTGAAGGTTCTCATACGCAGTATTTT.

The chain recombines TRBV20-1 with TRBJ2-4; 8 bases are shared with TRBD2. TRBJ2-7 matches the DNA end more closely, so the J call is doubtful. This CDR3 contains 14 residues. Germline lookup yields CDR1 DFQATT and CDR2 SNEGSKA (reference sequence). CDR3 bases: TGCAGTGCTAGAGTGGGGACTAGTTCCTACGAGCAGTACTTC. Its protein product is CSARVGTSSYEQYF.

This clonotype was detected ten times or more. The chain couples TRBV9 to TRBJ2-5; D unclear. Germline CDR1 reads SGDLS; CDR2 reads YYNGEE. Trimming cost V 0 bases and J 1 base, with 10 bases left between them. The CDR3 runs to 15 residues. The CDR3 is CASSVAIAFQETQYF. For the CDR3, the DNA is TGTGCCAGCAGCGTAGCCATTGCGTTCCAAGAGACCCAGTACTTC.

V gene TRBV3-1 combines with J gene TRBJ2-5; D gene uncertain. V was trimmed by 5 bases and J by 1 base, leaving 14 bases between them. CDR3 size: 15 residues. Germline CDR1 reads LGHDT; CDR2 reads YNNKEL (reference sequence). The DNA of the CDR3 is TGTGCCAGCAGCGATTACGTACTGACCCAAGAGACCCAGTACTTC. It is translated as CASSDYVLTQETQYF.

This clonotype was observed a handful of times. The V gene is TRBV28, the J gene TRBJ1-1; no firm D call. CDR1 and CDR2 (germline): MDHEN, SYDVKM. The CDR3 has 12 residues. The V gene lost 1 base and the J gene lost 8 bases, with 8 bases spanning the gap. The DNA for the CDR3 is TGTGCCAGCAGTTTATCGGGAAAAGAAGCTTTCTTT. It translates to CASSLSGKEAFF.

The chain is built from TRBV15 and TRBJ2-5; no clear D. This CDR3 contains 14 residues. Trimming took off 1 base at V and 1 base at J, with 7 bases between the two ends. The germline CDR1 and CDR2 sequences are LNHNV and YYDKDF (reference sequence). The CDR3 protein is CATSRGQTQETQYF. The CDR3, as DNA: TGTGCCACCAGCAGAGGGCAGACCCAAGAGACCCAGTACTTC.

The V call is TRBV5-1, the J call TRBJ2-7, with TRBD2 as a possible D gene (6 bases). Germline CDR1 SGHRS, CDR2 YFSETQ. This CDR3 has 15 residues. V shed 1 base and J shed 0 bases, with 11 bases lying between them. The CDR3 sequence is CASSLRRGCSYEQYF. Here the CDR3 DNA reads TGCGCCAGCAGCTTGAGGAGGGGTTGCTCCTACGAGCAGTACTTC. The full variable domain, rest sourced from reference TRBV5-1 and TRBJ2-7, is KAGVTQTPRYLIKTRGQQVTLSCSPISGHRSVSWYQQTPGQGLQFLFEYFSETQRNKGNFPGRFSGRQFSNSRSEMNVSTLELGDSALYLCASSLRRGCSYEQYFGPGTRLTVT.